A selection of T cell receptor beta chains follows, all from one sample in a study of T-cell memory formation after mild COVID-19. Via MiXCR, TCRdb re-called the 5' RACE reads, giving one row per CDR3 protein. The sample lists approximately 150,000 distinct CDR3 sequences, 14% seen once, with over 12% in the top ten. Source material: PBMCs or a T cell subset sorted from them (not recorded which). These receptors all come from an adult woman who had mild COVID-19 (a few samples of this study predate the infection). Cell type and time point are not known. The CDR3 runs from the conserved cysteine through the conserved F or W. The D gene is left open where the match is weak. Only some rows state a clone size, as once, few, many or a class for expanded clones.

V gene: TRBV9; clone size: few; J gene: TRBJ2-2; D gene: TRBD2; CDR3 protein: CASSVVGGATGELFF; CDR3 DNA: TGTGCCAGCAGCGTAGTCGGGGGGGCCACCGGGGAGCTGTTTTTT
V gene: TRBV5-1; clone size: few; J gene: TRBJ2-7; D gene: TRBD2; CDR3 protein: CASSFLGASGGWDEQYF; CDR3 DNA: TGCGCCAGCAGCTTCTTAGGAGCTAGCGGGGGCTGGGACGAGCAGTACTTC
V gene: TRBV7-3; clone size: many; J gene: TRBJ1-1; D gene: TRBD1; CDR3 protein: CASSSDRDTEAFF; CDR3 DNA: TGTGCCAGCAGCTCGGACAGGGACACTGAAGCTTTCTTT
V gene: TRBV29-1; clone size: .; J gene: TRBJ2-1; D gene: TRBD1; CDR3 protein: CSVIPGQPYNEQFF; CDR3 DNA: TGCAGCGTTATCCCGGGACAGCCCTACAATGAGCAGTTCTTC
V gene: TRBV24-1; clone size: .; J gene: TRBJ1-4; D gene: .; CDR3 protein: CATSGEGLSEKLFF; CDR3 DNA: TGTGCCACCAGTGGTGAGGGATTGAGTGAAAAACTGTTTTTT
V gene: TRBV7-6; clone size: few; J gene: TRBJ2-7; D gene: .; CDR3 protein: CASSLAELQRDEQYF; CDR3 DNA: TGTGCCAGCAGCTTAGCCGAGTTACAGCGGGACGAGCAGTACTTC
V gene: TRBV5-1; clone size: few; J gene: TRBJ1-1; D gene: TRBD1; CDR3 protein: CASSFQGALLNTEAFF; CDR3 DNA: TGCGCCAGCAGCTTCCAGGGGGCTTTGCTGAACACTGAAGCTTTCTTT
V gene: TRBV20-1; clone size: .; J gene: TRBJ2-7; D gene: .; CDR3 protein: CSAGLTAGSPEQYF; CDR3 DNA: TGCAGTGCTGGTTTGACTGCCGGGAGTCCCGAGCAGTACTTC
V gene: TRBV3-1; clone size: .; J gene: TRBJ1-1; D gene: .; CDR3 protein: CASSPRGNTEAFF; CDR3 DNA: TGTGCCAGCAGTCCCAGGGGGAACACTGAAGCTTTCTTT
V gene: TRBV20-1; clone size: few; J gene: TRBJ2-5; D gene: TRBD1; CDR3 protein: CSARDLKGAQETQYF; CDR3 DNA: TGCAGTGCTAGAGATCTTAAGGGGGCTCAAGAGACCCAGTACTTC
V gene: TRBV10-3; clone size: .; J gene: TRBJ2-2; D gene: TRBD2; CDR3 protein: CAISGGGRRTGELFF; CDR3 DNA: TGTGCCATCAGTGGTGGCGGGAGGAGGACCGGGGAGCTGTTTTTT
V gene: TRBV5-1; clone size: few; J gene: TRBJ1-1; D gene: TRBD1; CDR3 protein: CASSLLEGALYTEAFF; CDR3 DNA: TGCGCCAGCAGCTTGTTAGAGGGGGCTCTATACACTGAAGCTTTCTTT
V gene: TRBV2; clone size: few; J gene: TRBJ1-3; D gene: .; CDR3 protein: CASSGGVDGNTIYF; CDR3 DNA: TGTGCCAGCAGCGGGGGGGTGGACGGAAACACCATATATTTT
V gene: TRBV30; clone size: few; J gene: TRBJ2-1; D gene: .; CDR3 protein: CAWSVLEPYNEQFF; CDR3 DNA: TGTGCCTGGAGTGTACTCGAGCCCTACAATGAGCAGTTCTTC
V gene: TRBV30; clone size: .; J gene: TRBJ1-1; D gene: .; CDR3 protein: CAGSDRINTEAFF; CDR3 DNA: TGTGCCGGATCAGACAGAATTAACACTGAAGCTTTCTTT
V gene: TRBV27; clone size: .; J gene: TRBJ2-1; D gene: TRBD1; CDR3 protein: CASRQRGGTRSYNEQFF; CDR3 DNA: TGTGCCAGCAGGCAACGAGGGGGCACCCGCTCCTACAATGAGCAGTTCTTC
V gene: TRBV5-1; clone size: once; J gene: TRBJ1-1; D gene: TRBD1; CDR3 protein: CASSSDNRGLTEAFF; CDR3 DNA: TGCGCCAGCAGCTCGGATAACAGGGGGCTGACTGAAGCTTTCTTT
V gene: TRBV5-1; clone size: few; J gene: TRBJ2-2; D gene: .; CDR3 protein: CASNHISTGELFF; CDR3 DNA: TGCGCCAGCAATCACATCTCCACCGGGGAGCTGTTTTTT
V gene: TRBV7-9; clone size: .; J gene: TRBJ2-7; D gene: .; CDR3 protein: CASSLAGGDEQYF; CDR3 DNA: TGTGCCAGCAGCTTAGCGGGAGGAGACGAGCAGTACTTC
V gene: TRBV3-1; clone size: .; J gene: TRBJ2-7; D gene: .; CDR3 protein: CASSPRQISYEQYF; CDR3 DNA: TGTGCCAGCAGCCCTCGACAGATCTCCTACGAGCAGTACTTC
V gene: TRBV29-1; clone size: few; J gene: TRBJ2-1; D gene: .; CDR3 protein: CSVFRVNNEQFF; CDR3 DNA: TGCAGCGTGTTCAGGGTTAACAATGAGCAGTTCTTC
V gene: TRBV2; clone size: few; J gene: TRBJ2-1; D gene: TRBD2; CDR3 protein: CASTGTSGRGSYNEQFF; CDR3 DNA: TGTGCCAGCACCGGGACTAGCGGGAGGGGATCCTACAATGAGCAGTTCTTC
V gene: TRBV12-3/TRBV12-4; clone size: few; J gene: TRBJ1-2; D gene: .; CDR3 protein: CASSFVASYGYTF; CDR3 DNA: TGTGCCAGCAGTTTCGTAGCTTCCTATGGCTACACCTTC
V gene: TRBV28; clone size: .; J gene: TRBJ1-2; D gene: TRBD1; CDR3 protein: CASSPVTGGVVGYTF; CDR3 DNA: TGTGCCAGCAGTCCCGTGACAGGGGGCGTTGTGGGCTACACCTTC
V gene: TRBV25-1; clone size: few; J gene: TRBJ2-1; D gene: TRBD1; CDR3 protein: CASSGTGAWSNEQFF; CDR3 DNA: TGTGCCAGCAGTGGGACAGGCGCCTGGAGCAATGAGCAGTTCTTC
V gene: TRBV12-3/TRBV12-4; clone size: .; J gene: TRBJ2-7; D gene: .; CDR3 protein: CASTREGSSYEQYF; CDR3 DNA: TGTGCCAGCACCAGAGAAGGGAGCTCCTACGAGCAGTACTTC
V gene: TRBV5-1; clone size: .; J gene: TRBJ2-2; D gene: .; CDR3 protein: CASSSPTNTGELFF; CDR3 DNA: TGCGCCAGCAGCTCCCCCACAAACACCGGGGAGCTGTTTTTT
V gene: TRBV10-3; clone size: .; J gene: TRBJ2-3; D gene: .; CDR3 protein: CAIAGTDTQYF; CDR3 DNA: TGTGCCATCGCTGGGACAGATACGCAGTATTTT
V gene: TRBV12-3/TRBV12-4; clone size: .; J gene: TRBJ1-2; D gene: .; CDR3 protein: CASSLVANYGYTF; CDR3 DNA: TGTGCCAGCAGTTTAGTGGCAAACTATGGCTACACCTTC
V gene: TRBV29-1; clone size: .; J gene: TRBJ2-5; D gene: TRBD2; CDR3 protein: CSVAGANQETQYF; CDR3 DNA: TGCAGCGTCGCGGGAGCGAACCAAGAGACCCAGTACTTC
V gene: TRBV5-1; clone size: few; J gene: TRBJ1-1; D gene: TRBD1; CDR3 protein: CASSPDRAMNTEAFF; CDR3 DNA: TGCGCCAGCAGCCCAGACAGGGCGATGAACACTGAAGCTTTCTTT
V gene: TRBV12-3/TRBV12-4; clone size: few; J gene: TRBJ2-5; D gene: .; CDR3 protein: CASSSFSGRGWF; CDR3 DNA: TGTGCCAGCAGTTCATTCAGCGGGCGGGGTTGGTTC
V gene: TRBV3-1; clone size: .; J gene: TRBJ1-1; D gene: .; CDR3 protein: CASSSPHVNTEAFF; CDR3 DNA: TGTGCCAGCAGCTCTCCCCACGTGAACACTGAAGCTTTCTTT
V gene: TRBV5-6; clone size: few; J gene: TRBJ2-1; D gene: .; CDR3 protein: CASSLTVSSYNEQFF; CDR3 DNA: TGTGCCAGCAGCTTGACAGTGAGCTCCTACAATGAGCAGTTCTTC
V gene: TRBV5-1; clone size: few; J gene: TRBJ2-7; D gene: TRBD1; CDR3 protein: CASTGTELYEQYF; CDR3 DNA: TGCGCCAGTACCGGGACAGAACTCTACGAGCAGTACTTC
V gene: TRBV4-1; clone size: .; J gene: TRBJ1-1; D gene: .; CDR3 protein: CASSQGLGSEAFF; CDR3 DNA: TGCGCCAGCAGCCAAGGACTCGGAAGCGAAGCTTTCTTT
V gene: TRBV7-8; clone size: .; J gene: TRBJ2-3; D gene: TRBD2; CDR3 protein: CASSPGLAGAPDTQYF; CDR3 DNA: TGTGCCAGCAGCCCTGGACTAGCGGGAGCCCCAGATACGCAGTATTTT
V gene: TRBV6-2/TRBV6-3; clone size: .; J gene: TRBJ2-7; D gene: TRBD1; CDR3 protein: CASSYRDRAYEQYF; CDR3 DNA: TGTGCCAGCAGTTACCGGGACAGGGCCTACGAGCAGTACTTC
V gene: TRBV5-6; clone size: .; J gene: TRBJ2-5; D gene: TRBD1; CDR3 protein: CASRSGGKVETQYF; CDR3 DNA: TGTGCCAGCAGGTCAGGGGGCAAGGTGGAGACCCAGTACTTC
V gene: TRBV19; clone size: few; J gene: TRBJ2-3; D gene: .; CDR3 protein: CASRPRQSTDTQYF; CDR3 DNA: TGTGCCAGTAGACCAAGACAGAGCACAGATACGCAGTATTTT
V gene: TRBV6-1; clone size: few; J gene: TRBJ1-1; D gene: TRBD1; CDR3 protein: CATSSGTGVLQSEAFF; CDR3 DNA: TGTGCCACAAGTAGCGGGACAGGGGTTCTGCAGTCTGAAGCTTTCTTT
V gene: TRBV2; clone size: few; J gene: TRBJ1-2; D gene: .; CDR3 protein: CASTPEYGYTF; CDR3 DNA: TGTGCCAGCACCCCGGAATATGGCTACACCTTC